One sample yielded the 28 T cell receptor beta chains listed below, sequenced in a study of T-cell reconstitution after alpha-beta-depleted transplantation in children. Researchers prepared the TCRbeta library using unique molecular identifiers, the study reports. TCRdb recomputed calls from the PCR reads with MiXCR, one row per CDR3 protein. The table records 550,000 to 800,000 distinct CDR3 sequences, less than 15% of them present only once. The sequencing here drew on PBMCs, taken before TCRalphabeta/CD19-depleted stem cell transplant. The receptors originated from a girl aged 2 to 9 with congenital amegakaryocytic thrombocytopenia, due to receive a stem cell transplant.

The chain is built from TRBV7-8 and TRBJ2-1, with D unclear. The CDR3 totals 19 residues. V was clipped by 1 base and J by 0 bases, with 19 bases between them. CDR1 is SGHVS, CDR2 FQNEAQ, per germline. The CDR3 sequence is CASSLVPSVDWISYNEQFF. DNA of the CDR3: TGTGCCAGCAGCTTAGTCCCCTCTGTCGACTGGATCTCCTACAATGAGCAGTTCTTC.

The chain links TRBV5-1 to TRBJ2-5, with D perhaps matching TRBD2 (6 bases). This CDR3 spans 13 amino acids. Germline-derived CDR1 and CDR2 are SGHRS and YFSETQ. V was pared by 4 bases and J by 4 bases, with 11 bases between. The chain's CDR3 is CASSATGRETQYF. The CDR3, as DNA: TGCGCCAGCAGCGCGACCGGGAGAGAGACCCAGTACTTC.

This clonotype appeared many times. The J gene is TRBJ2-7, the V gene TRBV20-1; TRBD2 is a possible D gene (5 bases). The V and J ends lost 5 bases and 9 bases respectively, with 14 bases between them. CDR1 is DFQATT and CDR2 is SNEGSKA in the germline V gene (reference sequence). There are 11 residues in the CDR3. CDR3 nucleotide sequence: TGCAGTGCTTCGCTCGGGGATGCGCAGTACTTC. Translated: CSASLGDAQYF.

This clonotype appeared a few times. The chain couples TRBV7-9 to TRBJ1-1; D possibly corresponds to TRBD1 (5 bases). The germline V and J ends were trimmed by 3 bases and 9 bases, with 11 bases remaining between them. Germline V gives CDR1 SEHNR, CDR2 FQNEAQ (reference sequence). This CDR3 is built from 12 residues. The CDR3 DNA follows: TGTGCCAGCAGCTTGCAGCAGGGCAAAGCTTTCTTT. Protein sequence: CASSLQQGKAFF.

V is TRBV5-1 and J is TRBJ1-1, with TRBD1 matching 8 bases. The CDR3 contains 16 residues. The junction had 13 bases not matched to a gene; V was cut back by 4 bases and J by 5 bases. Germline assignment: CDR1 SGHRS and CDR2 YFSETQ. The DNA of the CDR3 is TGCGCCAGCAGCCATACGCCTCAGGGGGCTGGGACTGAAGCTTTCTTT. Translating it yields CASSHTPQGAGTEAFF.

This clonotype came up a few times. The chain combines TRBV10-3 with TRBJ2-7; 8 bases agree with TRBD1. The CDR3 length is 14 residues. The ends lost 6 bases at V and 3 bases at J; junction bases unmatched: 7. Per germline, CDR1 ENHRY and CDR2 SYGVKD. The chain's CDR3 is CAIRDRDLSYEQYF. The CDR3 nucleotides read TGTGCCATCAGGGACAGGGACCTCAGCTACGAGCAGTACTTC.

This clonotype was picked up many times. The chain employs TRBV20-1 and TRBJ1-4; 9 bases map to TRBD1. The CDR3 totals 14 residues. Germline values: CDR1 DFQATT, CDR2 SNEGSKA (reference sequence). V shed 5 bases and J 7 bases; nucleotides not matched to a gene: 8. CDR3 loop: CSAAYDRGFEKLFF. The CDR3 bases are TGCAGTGCTGCCTACGACAGGGGGTTTGAAAAACTGTTTTTT.

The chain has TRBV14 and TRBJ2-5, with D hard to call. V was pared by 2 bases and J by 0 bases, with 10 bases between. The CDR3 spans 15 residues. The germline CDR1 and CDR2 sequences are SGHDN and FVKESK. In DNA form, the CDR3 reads TGTGCCAGCAGCCAATCCAATTGGTACCAAGAGACCCAGTACTTC. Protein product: CASSQSNWYQETQYF.

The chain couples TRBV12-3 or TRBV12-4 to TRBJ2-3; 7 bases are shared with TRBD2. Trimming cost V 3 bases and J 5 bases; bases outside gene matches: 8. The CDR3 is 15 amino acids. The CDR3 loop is CASSFRGSQGDTQYF. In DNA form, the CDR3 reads TGTGCCAGCAGTTTTCGCGGGAGCCAGGGAGATACGCAGTATTTT.

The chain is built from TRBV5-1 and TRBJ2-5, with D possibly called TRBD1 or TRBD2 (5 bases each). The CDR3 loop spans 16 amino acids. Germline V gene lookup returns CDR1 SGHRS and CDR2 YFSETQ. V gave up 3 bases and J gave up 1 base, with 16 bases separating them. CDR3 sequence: CASSWSSGPRQETQYF. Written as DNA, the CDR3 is TGCGCCAGCAGCTGGTCTTCGGGACCTCGCCAAGAGACCCAGTACTTC.

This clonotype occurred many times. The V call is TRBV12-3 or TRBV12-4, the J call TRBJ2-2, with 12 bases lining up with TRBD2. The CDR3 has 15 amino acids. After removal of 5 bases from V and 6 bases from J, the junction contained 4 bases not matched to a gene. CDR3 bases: TGTGCCAGCAGTCTACTAGCGGGAGGTGCCGGGGAGCTGTTTTTT. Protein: CASSLLAGGAGELFF.

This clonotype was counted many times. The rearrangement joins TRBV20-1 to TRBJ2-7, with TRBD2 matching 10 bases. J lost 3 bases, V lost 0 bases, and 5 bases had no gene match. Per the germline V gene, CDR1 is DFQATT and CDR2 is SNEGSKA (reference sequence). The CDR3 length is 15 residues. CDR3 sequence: CSARDETSGNYEQYF. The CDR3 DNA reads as TGCAGTGCTAGAGATGAAACTAGCGGGAACTACGAGCAGTACTTC.

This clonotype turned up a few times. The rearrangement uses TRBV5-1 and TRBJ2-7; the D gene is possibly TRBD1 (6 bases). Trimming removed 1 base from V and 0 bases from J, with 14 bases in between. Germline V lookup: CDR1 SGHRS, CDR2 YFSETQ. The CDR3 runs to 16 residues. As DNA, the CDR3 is TGCGCCAGCAGCTTGATTGCGGACAGATCCTCCTACGAGCAGTACTTC. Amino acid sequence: CASSLIADRSSYEQYF. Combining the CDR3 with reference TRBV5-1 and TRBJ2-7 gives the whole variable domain KAGVTQTPRYLIKTRGQQVTLSCSPISGHRSVSWYQQTPGQGLQFLFEYFSETQRNKGNFPGRFSGRQFSNSRSEMNVSTLELGDSALYLCASSLIADRSSYEQYFGPGTRLTVT.

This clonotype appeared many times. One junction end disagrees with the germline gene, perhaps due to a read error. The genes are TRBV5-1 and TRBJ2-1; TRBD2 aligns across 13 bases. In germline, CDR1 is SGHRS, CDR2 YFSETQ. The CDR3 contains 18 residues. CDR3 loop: CASSLASVRDGTSGRGIF. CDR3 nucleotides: TGCGCCAGCAGCTTGGCTTCCGTACGAGACGGTACTAGCGGGAGGGGGATCTTC.

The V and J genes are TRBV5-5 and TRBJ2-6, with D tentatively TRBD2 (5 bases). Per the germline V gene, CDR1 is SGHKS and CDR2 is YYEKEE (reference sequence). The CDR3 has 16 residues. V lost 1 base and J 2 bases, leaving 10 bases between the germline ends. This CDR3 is CASSLNPGTGANVLTF. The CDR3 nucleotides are TGTGCCAGCAGCTTGAATCCGGGGACTGGGGCCAACGTCCTGACTTTC. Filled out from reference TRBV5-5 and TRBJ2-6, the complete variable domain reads DAGVTQSPTHLIKTRGQQVTLRCSPISGHKSVSWYQQVLGQGPQFIFQYYEKEERGRGNFPDRFSARQFPNYSSELNVNALLLGDSALYLCASSLNPGTGANVLTFGAGSRLTVL.

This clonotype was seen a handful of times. The CDR3 nucleotides are TGTGCCAGCAGGGGAACTAGCGCTTTCCCCACAGATACGCAGTATTTT. Its translation: CASRGTSAFPTDTQYF. This rearrangement joins TRBV12-3 or TRBV12-4 to TRBJ2-3; 7 bases line up with TRBD2. CDR3 length: 16 residues. V was clipped by 6 bases and J by 2 bases; unmatched bases: 11.

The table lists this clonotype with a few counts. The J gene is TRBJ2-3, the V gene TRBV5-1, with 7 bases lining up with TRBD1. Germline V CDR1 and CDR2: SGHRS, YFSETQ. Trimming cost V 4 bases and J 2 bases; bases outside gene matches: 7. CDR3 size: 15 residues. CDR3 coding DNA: TGCGCCAGCAGCCAGAGGACAGGCACCACAGATACGCAGTATTTT. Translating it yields CASSQRTGTTDTQYF. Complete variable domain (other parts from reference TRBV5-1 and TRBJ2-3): KAGVTQTPRYLIKTRGQQVTLSCSPISGHRSVSWYQQTPGQGLQFLFEYFSETQRNKGNFPGRFSGRQFSNSRSEMNVSTLELGDSALYLCASSQRTGTTDTQYFGPGTRLTVL.

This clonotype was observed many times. CDR3 sequence reads: CASSFASPFYEQYF. The CDR3 coding sequence is TGTGCCAGCAGCTTCGCGTCTCCCTTCTACGAGCAGTACTTC. V usage is TRBV7-9 and J usage is TRBJ2-7; no definite D call. The ends were cut back, 3 bases at V and 3 bases at J, with 12 bases in the middle. CDR1 and CDR2 (germline): SEHNR, FQNEAQ (reference sequence). The CDR3 spans 14 residues.

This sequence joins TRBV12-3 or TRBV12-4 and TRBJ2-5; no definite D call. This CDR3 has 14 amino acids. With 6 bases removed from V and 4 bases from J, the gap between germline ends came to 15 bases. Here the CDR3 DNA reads TGTGCCAGCAGGGGCACAGAACTTATAGAGACCCAGTACTTC. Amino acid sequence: CASRGTELIETQYF.

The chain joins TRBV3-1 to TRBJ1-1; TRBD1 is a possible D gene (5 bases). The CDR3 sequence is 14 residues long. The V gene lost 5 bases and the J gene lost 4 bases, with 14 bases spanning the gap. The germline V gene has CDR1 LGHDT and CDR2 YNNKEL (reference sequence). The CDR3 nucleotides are TGTGCCAGCAGCAAGATCGTGGGGGGCACTGAAGCTTTCTTT. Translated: CASSKIVGGTEAFF.

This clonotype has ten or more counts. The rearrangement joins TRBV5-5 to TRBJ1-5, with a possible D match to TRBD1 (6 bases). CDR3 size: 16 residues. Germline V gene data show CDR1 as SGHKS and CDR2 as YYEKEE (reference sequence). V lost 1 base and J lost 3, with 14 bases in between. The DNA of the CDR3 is TGTGCCAGCAGCTTGAGGGGGACTAGAGACAATCAGCCCCAGCATTTT. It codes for CASSLRGTRDNQPQHF.

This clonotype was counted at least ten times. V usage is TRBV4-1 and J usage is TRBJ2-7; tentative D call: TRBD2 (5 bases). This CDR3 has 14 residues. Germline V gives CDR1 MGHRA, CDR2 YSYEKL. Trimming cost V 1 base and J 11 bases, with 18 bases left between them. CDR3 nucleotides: TGCGCCAGCAGCCAAGTATCTGTTTACGGGCGGGAGTACTTC. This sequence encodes CASSQVSVYGREYF.

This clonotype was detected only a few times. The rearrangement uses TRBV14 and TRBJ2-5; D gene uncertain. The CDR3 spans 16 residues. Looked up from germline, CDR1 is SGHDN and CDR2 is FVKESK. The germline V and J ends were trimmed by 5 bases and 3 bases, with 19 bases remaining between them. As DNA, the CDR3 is TGTGCCAGCAGCTATGATCTAGTCCCTCCCAAAGAGACCCAGTACTTC. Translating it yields CASSYDLVPPKETQYF.

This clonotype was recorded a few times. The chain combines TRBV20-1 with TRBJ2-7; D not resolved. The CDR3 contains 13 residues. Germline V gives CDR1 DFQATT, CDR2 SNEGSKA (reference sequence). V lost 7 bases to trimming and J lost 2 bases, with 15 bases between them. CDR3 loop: CSGESGGAYEQYF. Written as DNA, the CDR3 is TGCAGTGGCGAGTCAGGCGGAGCCTACGAGCAGTACTTC.

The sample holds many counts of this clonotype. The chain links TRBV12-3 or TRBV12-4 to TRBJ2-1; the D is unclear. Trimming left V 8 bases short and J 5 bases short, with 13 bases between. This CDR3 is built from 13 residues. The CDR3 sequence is CASGTSPNNEQFF. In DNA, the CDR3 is TGTGCCAGCGGAACAAGTCCCAACAATGAGCAGTTCTTC.

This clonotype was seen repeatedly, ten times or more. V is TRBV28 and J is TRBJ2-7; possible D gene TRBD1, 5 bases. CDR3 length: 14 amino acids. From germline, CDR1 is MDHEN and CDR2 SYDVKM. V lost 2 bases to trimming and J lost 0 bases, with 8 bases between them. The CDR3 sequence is CASSLMGRSYEQYF. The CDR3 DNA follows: TGTGCCAGCAGTTTAATGGGGCGCTCCTACGAGCAGTACTTC.

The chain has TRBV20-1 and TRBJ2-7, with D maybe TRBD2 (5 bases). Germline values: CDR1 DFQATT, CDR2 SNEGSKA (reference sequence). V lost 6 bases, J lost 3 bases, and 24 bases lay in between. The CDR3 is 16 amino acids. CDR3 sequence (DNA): TGCAGTGCCGTGGACTTGGGGAGTTCCAATAACTACGAGCAGTACTTC. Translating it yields CSAVDLGSSNNYEQYF.

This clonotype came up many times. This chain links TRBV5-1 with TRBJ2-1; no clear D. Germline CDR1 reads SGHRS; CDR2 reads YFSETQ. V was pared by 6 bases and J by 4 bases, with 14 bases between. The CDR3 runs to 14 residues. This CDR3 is CASNPPGAYNEQFF. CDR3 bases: TGCGCCAGCAACCCCCCGGGCGCGTACAATGAGCAGTTCTTC.